This T cell receptor beta chain is drawn from a study of blood T cell repertoires in COVID-19. Study-level information: COVID-19 samples collected from the United States, Italy and Spain covered acute and convalescent phases.

Participant age was about 18 to 89 years, and participants resided in roughly 25 US areas. Clinical histories supplied by participants themselves formed the basis of cohort assignment. In the source study's methods: By means of reference gene primer amplification, nucleated cell counts were estimated. Sequencing used immunoSEQ multiplex PCR; TCRdb keeps in-frame clones, though not all of them. V and J calls and clone size are those listed in that table; D and trimming were worked out from the DNA. This sample has about 220,000 clones; 85% to 90% occur once, and the top ten carry over 3%. CDR1 MNHEY and CDR2 SMNVEV come from the germline V gene (reference sequence). This CDR3 region has 12 residues. V lost 4 bases to trimming and J lost 9 bases, with 10 bases between them.

The sequenced material came from PBMCs or T cells enriched from blood (not recorded which). This receptor was obtained from a young woman in a cohort exposed to, infected with or recovered from COVID-19 (not recorded which). J is TRBJ1-5 and V is TRBV27; no firm D call. The CDR3 nucleotides are TGTGCCAGCAGTTCGTACTCCGGGCCCCAGCATTTT. Its protein product is CASSSYSGPQHF.